The clone carrying this T cell receptor (beta chain) was detected only a few times. What it recognizes is unknown. This sample is drawn from a study of OX40 agonist ivuxolimab in advanced cancers. For the study at large: At doses from 0.01 to 10 mg/kg, patients were given intravenous ivuxolimab every 2 weeks. From roughly 20 to 90 years was the age range, with a mean of around 60 years, and around 84% were male.

General observations from the study: Averaging showed that CD8+ T cells had more expanded clones than CD4+ did.

TCRdb keeps only in-frame clones here, not all; method: immunoSEQ multiplex PCR. The table lists more than 50,000 clones, more than 75% of them singletons. Samples of blood were obtained at baseline, on cycle 4 day 1, and on cycle 7 day 1. The sample was CD4+ or CD8+ T cells sorted from blood, taken in a trial of the OX40 agonist ivuxolimab. This clonotype was sampled from an adult with an advanced solid tumor such as melanoma, head and neck, liver or kidney cancer.

The CDR3, as DNA: TGTGCCAGCAGTTTCCTAAAGCATGGTTTGGGTACCGGGGAGCTGTTTTTT. The encoded protein is CASSFLKHGLGTGELFF. This rearrangement joins TRBV28 to TRBJ2-2; D not resolved. The ends were cut back, 3 bases at V and 5 bases at J, with 19 bases in the middle. CDR1 is MDHEN, CDR2 SYDVKM, per germline. The CDR3 consists of 17 residues.